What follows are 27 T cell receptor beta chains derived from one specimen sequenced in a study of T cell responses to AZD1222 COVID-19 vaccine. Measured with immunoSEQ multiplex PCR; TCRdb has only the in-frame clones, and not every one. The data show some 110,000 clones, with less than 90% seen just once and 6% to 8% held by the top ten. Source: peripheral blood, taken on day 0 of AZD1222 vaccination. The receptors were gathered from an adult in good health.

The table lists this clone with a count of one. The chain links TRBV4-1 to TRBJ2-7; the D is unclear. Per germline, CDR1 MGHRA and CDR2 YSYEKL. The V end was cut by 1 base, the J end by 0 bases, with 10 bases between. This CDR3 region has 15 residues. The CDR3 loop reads CASSQGTYRSYEQYF. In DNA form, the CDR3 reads TGCGCCAGCAGCCAAGGGACGTACCGCTCCTACGAGCAGTACTTC.

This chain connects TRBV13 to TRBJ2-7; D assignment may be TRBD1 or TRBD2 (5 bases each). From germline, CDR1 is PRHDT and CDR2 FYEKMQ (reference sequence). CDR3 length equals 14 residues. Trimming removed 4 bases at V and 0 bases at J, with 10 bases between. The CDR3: CASSSEGRSYEQYF. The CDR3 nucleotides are TGTGCCAGCAGCTCAGAGGGGCGCTCCTACGAGCAGTACTTC.

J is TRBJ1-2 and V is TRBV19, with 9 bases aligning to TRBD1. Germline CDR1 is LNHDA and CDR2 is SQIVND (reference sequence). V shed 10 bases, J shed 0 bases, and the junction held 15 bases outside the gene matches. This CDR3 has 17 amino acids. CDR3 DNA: TGTGCCACCCTACGGACAGGGGCCGAGAGGGCTAACTATGGCTACACCTTC. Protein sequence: CATLRTGAERANYGYTF.

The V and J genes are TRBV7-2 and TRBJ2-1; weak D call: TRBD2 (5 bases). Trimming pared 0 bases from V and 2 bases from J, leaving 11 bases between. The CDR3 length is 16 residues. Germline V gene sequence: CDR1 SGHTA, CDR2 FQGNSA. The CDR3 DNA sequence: TGTGCCAGCAGCTTAGCTGCCACCGGGACCTACAATGAGCAGTTCTTC. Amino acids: CASSLAATGTYNEQFF.

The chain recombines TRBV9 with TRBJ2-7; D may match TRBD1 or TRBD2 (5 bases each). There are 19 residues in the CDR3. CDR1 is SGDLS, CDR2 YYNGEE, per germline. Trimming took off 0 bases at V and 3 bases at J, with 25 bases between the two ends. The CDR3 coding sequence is TGTGCCAGCAGCGTAGCCCCCCTGGTGGAGGACATGGAAAACTACGAGCAGTACTTC. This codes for CASSVAPLVEDMENYEQYF.

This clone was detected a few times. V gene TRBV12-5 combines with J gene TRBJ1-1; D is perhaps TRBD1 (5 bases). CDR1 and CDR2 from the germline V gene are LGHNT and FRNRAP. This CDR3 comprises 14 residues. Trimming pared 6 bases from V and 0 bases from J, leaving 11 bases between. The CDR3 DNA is TGTGCTAGTGGACCGGACACCGTGAACACTGAAGCTTTCTTT. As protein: CASGPDTVNTEAFF.

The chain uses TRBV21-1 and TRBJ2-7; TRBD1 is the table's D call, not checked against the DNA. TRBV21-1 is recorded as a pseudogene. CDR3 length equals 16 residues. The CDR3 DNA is TGTGCCAGCAGCAAAAATTTGGGACACGGGGACCACGAGCAGTACTTC. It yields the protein CASSKNLGHGDHEQYF.

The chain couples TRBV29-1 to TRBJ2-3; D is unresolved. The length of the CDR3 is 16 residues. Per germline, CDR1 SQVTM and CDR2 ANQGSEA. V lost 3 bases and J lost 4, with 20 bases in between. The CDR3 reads CSVEATSGAPPDTQYF. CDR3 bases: TGCAGCGTTGAGGCTACTTCTGGAGCGCCACCAGATACGCAGTATTTT.

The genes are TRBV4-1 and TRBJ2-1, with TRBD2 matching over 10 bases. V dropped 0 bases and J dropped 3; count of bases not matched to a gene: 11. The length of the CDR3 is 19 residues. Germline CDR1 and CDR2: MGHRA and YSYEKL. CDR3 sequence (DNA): TGCGCCAGCAGCCAAGATCTAGCGGGAGCCCGTGTTGGCTACAATGAGCAGTTCTTC. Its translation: CASSQDLAGARVGYNEQFF.

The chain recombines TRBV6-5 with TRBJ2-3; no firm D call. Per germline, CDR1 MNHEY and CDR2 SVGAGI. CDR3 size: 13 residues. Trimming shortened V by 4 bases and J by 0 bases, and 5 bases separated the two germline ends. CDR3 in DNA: TGTGCCAGCAGTTGGATTAGCACAGATACGCAGTATTTT. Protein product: CASSWISTDTQYF.

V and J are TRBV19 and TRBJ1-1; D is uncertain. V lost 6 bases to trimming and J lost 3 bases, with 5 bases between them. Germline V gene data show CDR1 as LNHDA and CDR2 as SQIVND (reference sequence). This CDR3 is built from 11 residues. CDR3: CASSHYTEAFF. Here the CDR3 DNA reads TGTGCCAGTAGCCACTACACTGAAGCTTTCTTT.

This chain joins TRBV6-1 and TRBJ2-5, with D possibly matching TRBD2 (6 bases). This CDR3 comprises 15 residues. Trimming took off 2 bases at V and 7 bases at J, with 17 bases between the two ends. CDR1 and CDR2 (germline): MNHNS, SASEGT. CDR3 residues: CASSELEGDLGTQYF. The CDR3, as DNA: TGTGCCAGCAGTGAACTCGAAGGGGACTTAGGGACCCAGTACTTC.

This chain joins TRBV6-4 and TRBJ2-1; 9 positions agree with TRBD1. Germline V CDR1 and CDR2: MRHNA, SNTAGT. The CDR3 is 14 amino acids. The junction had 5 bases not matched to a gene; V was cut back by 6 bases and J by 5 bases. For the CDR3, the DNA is TGTGCCAGCAGCCTGGGACAGGGCAACAATGAGCAGTTCTTC. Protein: CASSLGQGNNEQFF.

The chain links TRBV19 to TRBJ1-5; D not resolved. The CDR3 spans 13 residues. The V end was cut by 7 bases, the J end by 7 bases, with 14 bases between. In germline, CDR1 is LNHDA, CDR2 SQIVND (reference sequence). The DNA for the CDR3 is TGTGCCAGTACTCCGGCCCTTAGCCAGCCCCAGCATTTT. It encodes CASTPALSQPQHF.

The DNA of the CDR3 is TGTGCCAGCAGCGCTAACGACAGGGCCTTAGGAGGGGCCAACGTCCTGACTTTC. It translates to CASSANDRALGGANVLTF. This chain connects TRBV9 to TRBJ2-6, with 7 bases matching TRBD1. Germline CDR1 is SGDLS and CDR2 is YYNGEE. This CDR3 spans 18 amino acids. V lost 3 bases to trimming and J lost 4 bases; unmatched junction nucleotides: 13.

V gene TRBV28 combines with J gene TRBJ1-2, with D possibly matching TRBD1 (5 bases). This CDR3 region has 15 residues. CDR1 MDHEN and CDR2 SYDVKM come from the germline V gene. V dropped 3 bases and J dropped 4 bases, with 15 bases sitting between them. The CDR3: CASSFPEGRGYGYTF. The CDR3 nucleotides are TGTGCCAGCAGTTTCCCGGAAGGTAGGGGCTATGGCTACACCTTC.

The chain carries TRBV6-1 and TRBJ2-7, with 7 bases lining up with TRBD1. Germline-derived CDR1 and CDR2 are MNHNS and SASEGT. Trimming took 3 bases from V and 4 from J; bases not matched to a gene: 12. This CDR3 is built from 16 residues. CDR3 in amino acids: CASSEGRDSSLYEQYF. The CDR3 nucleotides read TGTGCCAGCAGTGAGGGCCGGGACAGTTCTTTGTACGAGCAGTACTTC.

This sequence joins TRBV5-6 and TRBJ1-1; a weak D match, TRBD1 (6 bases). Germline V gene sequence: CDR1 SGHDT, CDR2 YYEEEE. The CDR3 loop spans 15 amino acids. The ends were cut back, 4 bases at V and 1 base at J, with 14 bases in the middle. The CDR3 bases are TGTGCCAGCAGCCTCGGAGGGGGGGCGAACACTGAAGCTTTCTTT. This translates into CASSLGGGANTEAFF.

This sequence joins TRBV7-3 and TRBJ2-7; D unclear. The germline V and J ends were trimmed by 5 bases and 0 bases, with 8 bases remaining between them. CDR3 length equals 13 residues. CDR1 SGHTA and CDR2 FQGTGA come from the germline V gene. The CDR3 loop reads CASSEDGSYEQYF. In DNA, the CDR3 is TGTGCCAGCAGCGAGGACGGCTCCTACGAGCAGTACTTC.

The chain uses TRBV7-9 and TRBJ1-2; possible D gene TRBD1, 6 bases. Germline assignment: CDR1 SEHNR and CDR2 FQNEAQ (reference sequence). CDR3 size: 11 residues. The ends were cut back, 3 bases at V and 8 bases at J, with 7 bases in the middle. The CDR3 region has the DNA TGTGCCAGCAGCTTGGGGGGCGGCTACACCTTC. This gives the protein CASSLGGGYTF.

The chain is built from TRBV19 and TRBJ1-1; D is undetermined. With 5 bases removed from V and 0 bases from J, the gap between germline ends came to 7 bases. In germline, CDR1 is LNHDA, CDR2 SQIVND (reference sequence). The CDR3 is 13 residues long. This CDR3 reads CASSLVVNTEAFF. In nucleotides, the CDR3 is TGTGCCAGTAGTCTGGTCGTGAACACTGAAGCTTTCTTT. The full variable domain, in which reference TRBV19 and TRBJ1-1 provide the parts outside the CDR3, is DGGITQSPKYLFRKEGQNVTLSCEQNLNHDAMYWYRQDPGQGLRLIYYSQIVNDFQKGDIAEGYSVSREKKESFPLTVTSAQKNPTAFYLCASSLVVNTEAFFGQGTRLTVV.

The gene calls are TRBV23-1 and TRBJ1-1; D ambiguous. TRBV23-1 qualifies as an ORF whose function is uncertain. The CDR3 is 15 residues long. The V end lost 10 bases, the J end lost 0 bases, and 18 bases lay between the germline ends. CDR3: CAKEDGYVMNTEAFF. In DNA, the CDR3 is TGCGCCAAAGAGGATGGATACGTCATGAACACTGAAGCTTTCTTT.

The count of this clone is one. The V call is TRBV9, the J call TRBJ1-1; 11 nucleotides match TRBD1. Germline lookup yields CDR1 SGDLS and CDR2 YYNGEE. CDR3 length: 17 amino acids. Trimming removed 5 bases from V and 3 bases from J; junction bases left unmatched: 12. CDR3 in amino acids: CASSPGQGAAGDTEAFF. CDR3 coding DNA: TGTGCCAGCAGTCCAGGACAGGGGGCGGCCGGGGACACTGAAGCTTTCTTT.

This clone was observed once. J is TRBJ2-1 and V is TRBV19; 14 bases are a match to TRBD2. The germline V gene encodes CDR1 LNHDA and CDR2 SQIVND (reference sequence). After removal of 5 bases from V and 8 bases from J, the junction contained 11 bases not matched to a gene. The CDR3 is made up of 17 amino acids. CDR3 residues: CASSYLGLAGAPDEQFF. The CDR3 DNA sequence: TGTGCCAGTAGTTACCTGGGACTAGCGGGAGCTCCCGATGAGCAGTTCTTC.

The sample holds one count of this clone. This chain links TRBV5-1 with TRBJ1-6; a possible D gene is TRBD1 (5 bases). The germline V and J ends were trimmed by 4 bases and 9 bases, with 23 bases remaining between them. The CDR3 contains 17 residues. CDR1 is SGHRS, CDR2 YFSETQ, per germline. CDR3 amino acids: CASSPMGGSLPGSPLHF. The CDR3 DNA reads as TGCGCCAGCAGCCCCATGGGGGGGAGCCTACCCGGTTCACCCCTCCACTTT.

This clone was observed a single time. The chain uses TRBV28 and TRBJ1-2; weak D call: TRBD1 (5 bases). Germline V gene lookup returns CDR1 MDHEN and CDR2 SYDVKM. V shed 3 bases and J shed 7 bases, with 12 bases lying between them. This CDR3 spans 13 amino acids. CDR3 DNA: TGTGCCAGCAGTTTTTTCAGGGACCCTGGCTACACCTTC. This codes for CASSFFRDPGYTF.

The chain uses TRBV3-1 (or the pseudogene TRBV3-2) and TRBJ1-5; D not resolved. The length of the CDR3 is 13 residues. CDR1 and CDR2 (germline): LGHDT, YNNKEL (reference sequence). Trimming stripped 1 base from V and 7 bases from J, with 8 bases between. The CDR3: CASSQGLRQPQHF. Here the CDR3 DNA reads TGTGCCAGCAGCCAAGGTCTCCGGCAGCCCCAGCATTTT.